This T cell receptor beta chain was found in a study of blood T cell repertoires in COVID-19 (dated by TCRdb to about 2020). For the study in its entirety: Samples covering the acute and convalescent phases of COVID-19 were provided by collaborators in the United States, Italy and Spain. The prospective study material was composed of cDNA or gDNA derived from T cells, B-cell-depleted T cells, or PBMCs. Where HLA class I and class II types were available, the types were taken from metadata supplied by the sample provider, not from assay-based typing. The dataset comprised deeply sampled blood TCRbeta repertoires from subjects exposed to, actively infected with, or recovered from COVID-19. The repertoires were made available in a free public database intended to serve as a resource for research on the immune response to SARS-CoV-2. The sample metadata nearly always contained a de-identified subject ID, COVID-19 status, age in years and sex. Samples were obtained from the ongoing ImmuneRACE study (first 160 participants) and from over a thousand subjects provided by 6 global collaborators.

Collaborating institutions collected whole blood in K2EDTA tubes following their own protocols. For TCRbeta analysis, collaborator samples were shipped as frozen whole blood, as isolated PBMCs, or as DNA extracted from either sample type. V gives up 6 bases and J gives up 2 bases, and the segment between their germline ends measures 14 bases. Inclusive of the bounding cysteine and phenylalanine, the CDR3 is 14 residues long. The sequence is cut down to CDR3 DNA, 42 bases in frame from base 1. Via the germline V gene (reference sequence), CDR1 is PRHDT and CDR2 FYEKMQ. TCRbeta CDR3 regions were amplified from genomic DNA using the immunoSEQ Assay, a bias-controlled multiplex PCR. The source study handled its data this way. The number of nucleated cells in each sample was estimated from the amplification of reference gene primers within the assay. To quantify the absolute abundance of each unique TCRbeta CDR3 rearrangement, sequence reads were collapsed and filtered. For each sample, productive Simpson clonality was calculated as the square root of Simpson's diversity index over productive rearrangements. The table comes from immuneACCESS by way of TCRdb, which keeps in-frame sequences with V and J called. Part of the clones is missing from these tables; in studies checked, under half for an unresolved V gene and the rest for unknown reasons. D and trimming come from the DNA, and the V and J calls and clone size come from that table. Recorded for this sample are about 200,000 clones; roughly 94% of them occurred a single time. Around 1.2% of the sample comes from the top ten.

Findings and caveats that apply to the study as a whole: How much clinical and demographic metadata was included differed by source and by participant, and the metadata was provided uncurated.

A word on this clone: Its binding antigen is unknown. No per-base quality is available; no much larger clone lies one base away.

The TCR originated in a man aged 25 to 40 with acute or convalescent COVID-19. Input material: peripheral blood. The sequence links TRBV13 to TRBJ2-7, and the D gene may be TRBD1, 5 bases matching. The CDR3 loop reads CASRSRQFTYEQYF. The sequenced DNA is TGTGCCAGCAGATCCAGACAGTTCACCTACGAGCAGTACTTC. Outside the CDR3, residues come from the reference TRBV13 and TRBJ2-7 proteins, so the full variable domain is: AAGVIQSPRHLIKEKRETATLKCYPIPRHDTVYWYQQGPGQDPQFLISFYEKMQSDKGSIPDRFSAQQFSDYHSELNMSSLELGDSALYFCASRSRQFTYEQYFGPGTRLTVT.